Below are 8 T cell receptor beta chains sequenced from a single sample in a study of CD8 T cells in Susac syndrome. Reverse transcription used roughly 0.5 to 1 ug RNA and random hexamers. TCRdb redid the calling of the immunoSEQ multiplex PCR reads with MiXCR, one entry per CDR3 protein. The sample has 150,000 to 200,000 distinct CDR3 sequences, less than 95% seen once. The sequencing sample was made of CD4+ T cells from PBMCs. Every receptor here comes from a human donor with multiple sclerosis.

The chain has TRBV4-3 and TRBJ2-3; D unresolved. There are 16 residues in the CDR3. Germline V gives CDR1 LGHNA, CDR2 YSLEER. V shed 1 base and J shed 2 bases, with 13 bases lying between them. CDR3 in DNA: TGCGCCAGCAGCCAAGGATTGGATAGCCTCACAGATACGCAGTATTTT. Its protein is CASSQGLDSLTDTQYF.

V is TRBV2 and J is TRBJ1-5, with D unresolved. Trimming took off 6 bases at V and 9 bases at J, with 12 bases between the two ends. The CDR3 runs to 12 residues. The germline gives CDR1 SNHLY, CDR2 FYNNEI. CDR3 DNA sequence: TGTGCCAGCAGAGCTGTCCGACTGCCCCAGCATTTT. Translated: CASRAVRLPQHF.

The V call is TRBV5-1, the J call TRBJ1-3; possibly TRBD1 for D (6 bases). Germline lookup yields CDR1 SGHRS and CDR2 YFSETQ. Trimming pared 1 base from V and 2 bases from J, leaving 16 bases between. This CDR3 contains 17 residues. CDR3 in amino acids: CASSLSTGRQTGNTIYF. The CDR3 coding sequence is TGCGCCAGCAGCTTGTCCACAGGGCGACAAACTGGAAACACCATATATTTT.

The rearrangement links TRBV30 to TRBJ1-1; 10 bases fit TRBD1. The ends lost 5 bases at V and 10 bases at J; junction bases unmatched: 10. Germline V gives CDR1 GTSNPN, CDR2 SVGIG (reference sequence). The CDR3 is 13 residues long. This CDR3 is CAWDRGREVGAFF. As DNA, the CDR3 is TGTGCCTGGGACAGGGGGCGCGAGGTGGGAGCTTTCTTT.

The rearrangement uses TRBV30 and TRBJ2-3, with TRBD1 matching 8 bases. The CDR3 spans 15 residues. The germline V gene encodes CDR1 GTSNPN and CDR2 SVGIG (reference sequence). With 3 bases clipped from V and 5 bases from J, the junction kept 10 bases outside the gene matches. CDR3 in amino acids: CAWRSGQGIRDTQYF. CDR3 coding DNA: TGTGCCTGGAGGAGCGGACAGGGTATTCGAGATACGCAGTATTTT.

The V and J genes are TRBV24-1 and TRBJ2-1, with 14 positions matching TRBD2. V lost 3 bases to trimming and J lost 8 bases; unmatched junction nucleotides: 8. Germline loops: CDR1 KGHDR, CDR2 SFDVKD. The CDR3 extends over 17 amino acids. The CDR3: CATSDTRLAGGLDEQFF. CDR3 nucleotides: TGTGCCACCAGTGATACCCGACTAGCGGGGGGGTTGGATGAGCAGTTCTTC.

The rearrangement links TRBV5-1 to TRBJ1-1; the D is unclear. V lost 2 bases, J lost 5 bases, and 7 bases lay in between. Germline CDR1 is SGHRS and CDR2 is YFSETQ. This CDR3 is built from 12 residues. The DNA of the CDR3 is TGCGCCAGCAGCTTCGCCGGGACTGAAGCTTTCTTT. Amino acid sequence: CASSFAGTEAFF.

This chain links TRBV12-3 or TRBV12-4 with TRBJ1-5; the D is unclear. Trimming left V 6 bases short and J 7 bases short, with 19 bases between. This CDR3 spans 15 amino acids. CDR3 DNA: TGTGCCAGCAGCCCTTCCCGATTATGGGAACAGCCCCAGCATTTT. It yields the protein CASSPSRLWEQPQHF.